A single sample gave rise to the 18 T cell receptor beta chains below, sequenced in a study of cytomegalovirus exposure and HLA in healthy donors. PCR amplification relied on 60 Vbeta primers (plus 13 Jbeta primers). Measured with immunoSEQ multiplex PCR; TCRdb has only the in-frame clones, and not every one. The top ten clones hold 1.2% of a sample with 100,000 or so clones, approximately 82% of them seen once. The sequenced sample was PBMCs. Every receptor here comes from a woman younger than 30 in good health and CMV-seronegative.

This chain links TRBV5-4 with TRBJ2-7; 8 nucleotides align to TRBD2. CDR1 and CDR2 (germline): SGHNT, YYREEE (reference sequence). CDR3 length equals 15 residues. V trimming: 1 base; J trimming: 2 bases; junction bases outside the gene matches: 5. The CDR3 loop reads CASSLYPAGAYEQYF. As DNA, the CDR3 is TGTGCCAGCAGCTTGTATCCAGCGGGGGCCTACGAGCAGTACTTC. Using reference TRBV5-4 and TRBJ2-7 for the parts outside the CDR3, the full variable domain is ETGVTQSPTHLIKTRGQQVTLRCSSQSGHNTVSWYQQALGQGPQFIFQYYREEENGRGNFPPRFSGLQFPNYSSELNVNALELDDSALYLCASSLYPAGAYEQYFGPGTRLTVT.

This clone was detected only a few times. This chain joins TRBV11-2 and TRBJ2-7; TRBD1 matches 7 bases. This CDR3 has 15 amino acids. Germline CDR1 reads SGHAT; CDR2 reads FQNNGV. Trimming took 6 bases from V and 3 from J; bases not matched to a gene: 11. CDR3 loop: CASSLTRDSFYEQYF. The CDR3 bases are TGTGCCAGCAGTCTTACCCGGGACAGTTTCTACGAGCAGTACTTC. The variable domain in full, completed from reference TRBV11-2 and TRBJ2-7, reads EAGVAQSPRYKIIEKRQSVAFWCNPISGHATLYWYQQILGQGPKLLIQFQNNGVVDDSQLPKDRFSAERLKGVDSTLKIQPAKLEDSAVYLCASSLTRDSFYEQYFGPGTRLTVT.

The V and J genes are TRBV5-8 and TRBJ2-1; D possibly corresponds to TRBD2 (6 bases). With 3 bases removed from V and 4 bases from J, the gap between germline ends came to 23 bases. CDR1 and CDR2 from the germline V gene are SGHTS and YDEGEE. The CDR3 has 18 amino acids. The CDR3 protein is CASSSSLIPGSVYNEQFF. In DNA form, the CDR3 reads TGTGCCAGCAGCTCATCCCTGATCCCCGGGAGTGTATACAATGAGCAGTTCTTC.

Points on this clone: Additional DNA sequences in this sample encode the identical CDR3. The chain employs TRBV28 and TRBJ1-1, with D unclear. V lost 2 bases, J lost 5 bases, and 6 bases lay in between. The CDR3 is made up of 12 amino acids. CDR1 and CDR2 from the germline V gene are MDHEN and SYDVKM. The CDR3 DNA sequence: TGTGCCAGCAGTTTACGCCGGACTGAAGCTTTCTTT. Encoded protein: CASSLRRTEAFF.

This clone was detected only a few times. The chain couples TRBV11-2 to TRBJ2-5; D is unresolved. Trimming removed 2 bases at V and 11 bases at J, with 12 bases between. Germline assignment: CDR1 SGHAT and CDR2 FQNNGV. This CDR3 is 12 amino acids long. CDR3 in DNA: TGTGCCAGCAGCTTATCGGCGCTAGAGCAGTACTTC. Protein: CASSLSALEQYF.

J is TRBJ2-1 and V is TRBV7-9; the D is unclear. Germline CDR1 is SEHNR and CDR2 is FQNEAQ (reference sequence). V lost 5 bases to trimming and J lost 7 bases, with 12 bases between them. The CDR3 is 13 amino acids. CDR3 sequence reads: CASSPTKLNEQFF. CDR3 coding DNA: TGTGCCAGCAGCCCAACTAAGCTTAATGAGCAGTTCTTC. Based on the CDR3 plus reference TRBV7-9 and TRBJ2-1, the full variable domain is DTGVSQNPRHKITKRGQNVTFRCDPISEHNRLYWYRQTLGQGPEFLTYFQNEAQLEKSRLLSDRFSAERPKGSFSTLEIQRTEQGDSAMYLCASSPTKLNEQFFGPGTRLTVL.

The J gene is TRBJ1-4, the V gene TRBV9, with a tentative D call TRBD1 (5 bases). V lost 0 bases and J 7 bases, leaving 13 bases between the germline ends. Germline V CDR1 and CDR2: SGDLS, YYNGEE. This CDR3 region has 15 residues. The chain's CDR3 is CASSVGGVRSEKLFF. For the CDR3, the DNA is TGTGCCAGCAGCGTAGGGGGGGTACGAAGTGAAAAACTGTTTTTT.

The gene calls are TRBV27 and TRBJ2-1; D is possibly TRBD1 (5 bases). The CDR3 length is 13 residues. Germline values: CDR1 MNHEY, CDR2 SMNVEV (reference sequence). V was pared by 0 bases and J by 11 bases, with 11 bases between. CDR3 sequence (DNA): TGTGCCAGCAGTTTATCGAAGGCAGGGAAGCAGTTCTTC. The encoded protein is CASSLSKAGKQFF.

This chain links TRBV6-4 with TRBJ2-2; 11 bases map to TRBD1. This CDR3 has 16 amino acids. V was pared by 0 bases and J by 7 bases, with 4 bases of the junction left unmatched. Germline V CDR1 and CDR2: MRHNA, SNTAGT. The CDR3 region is CASSDSRTGGVGELFF. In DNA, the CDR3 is TGTGCCAGCAGTGACTCCAGGACAGGGGGCGTCGGGGAGCTGTTTTTT.

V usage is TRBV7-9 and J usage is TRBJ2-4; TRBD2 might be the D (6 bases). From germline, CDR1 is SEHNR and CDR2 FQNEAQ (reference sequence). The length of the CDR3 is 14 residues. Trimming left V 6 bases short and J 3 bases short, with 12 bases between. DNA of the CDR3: TGTGCCAGCAGGGAAGGAGGGGTCAAAAACATTCAGTACTTC. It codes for CASREGGVKNIQYF.

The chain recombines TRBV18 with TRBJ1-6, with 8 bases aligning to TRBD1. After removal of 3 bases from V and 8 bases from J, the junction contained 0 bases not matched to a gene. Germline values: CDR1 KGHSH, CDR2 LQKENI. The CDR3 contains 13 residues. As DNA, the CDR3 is TGTGCCAGCTCACCGGACAGGGATTCACCCCTCCACTTT. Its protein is CASSPDRDSPLHF.

The chain's CDR3 is CASSPAGVLEKLFF. In DNA, the CDR3 is TGTGCCAGCAGCCCCGCGGGGGTCCTTGAAAAACTGTTTTTT. The chain employs TRBV28 and TRBJ1-4, with D possibly being TRBD1 (5 bases). The CDR3 sequence is 14 residues long. CDR1 MDHEN and CDR2 SYDVKM come from the germline V gene. V dropped 6 bases and J dropped 7 bases, with 15 bases sitting between them.

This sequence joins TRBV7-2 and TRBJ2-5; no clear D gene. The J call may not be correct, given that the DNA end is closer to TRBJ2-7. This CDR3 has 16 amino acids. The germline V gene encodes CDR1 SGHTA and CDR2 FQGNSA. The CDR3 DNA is TGTGCCAGCAGCTTACGACAACGACATGAATCCTACGAGCAGTACTTC. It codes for CASSLRQRHESYEQYF.

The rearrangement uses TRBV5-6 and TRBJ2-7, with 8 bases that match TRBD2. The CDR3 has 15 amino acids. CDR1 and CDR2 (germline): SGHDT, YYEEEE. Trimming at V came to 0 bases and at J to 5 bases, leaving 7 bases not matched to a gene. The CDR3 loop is CASSLVSSGSHEQYF. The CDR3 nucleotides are TGTGCCAGCAGCTTGGTGTCTAGCGGGTCCCACGAGCAGTACTTC.

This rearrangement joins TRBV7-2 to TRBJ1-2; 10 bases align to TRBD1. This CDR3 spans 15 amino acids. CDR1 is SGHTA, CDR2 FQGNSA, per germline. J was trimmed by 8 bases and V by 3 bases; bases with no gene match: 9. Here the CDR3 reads CASSFLRQGAYGYTF. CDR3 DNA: TGTGCCAGCAGCTTCCTGAGACAGGGGGCCTACGGCTACACCTTC.

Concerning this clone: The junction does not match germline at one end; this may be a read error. The CDR3 DNA reads as TGTTCCAGCAGCTTAGATTCGGGGGGCACTGAAGCTTTCTTT. Translated, it gives CSSSLDSGGTEAFF. The genes are TRBV7-9 and TRBJ1-1, with D possibly matching TRBD1 (5 bases). The CDR3 length is 14 residues. From germline, CDR1 is SEHNR and CDR2 FQNEAQ (reference sequence).

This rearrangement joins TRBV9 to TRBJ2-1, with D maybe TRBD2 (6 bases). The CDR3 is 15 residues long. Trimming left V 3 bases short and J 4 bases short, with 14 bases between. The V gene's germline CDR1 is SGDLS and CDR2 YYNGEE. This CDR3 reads CASSAQAGRYNEQFF. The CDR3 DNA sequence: TGTGCCAGCAGCGCCCAGGCGGGAAGGTACAATGAGCAGTTCTTC.

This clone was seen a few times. Here the CDR3 reads CASRGTSESTDTQYF. Here the CDR3 DNA reads TGCGCCAGCCGAGGGACTAGCGAGTCCACAGATACGCAGTATTTT. The J gene is TRBJ2-3, the V gene TRBV4-3, with 10 bases lining up with TRBD2. Germline CDR1 reads LGHNA; CDR2 reads YSLEER. The trim removed 8 bases at V and 2 bases at J, leaving 7 bases unmatched. The CDR3 contains 15 residues.